Listed here are 10 T cell receptor beta chains from one sample, sequenced in a study of T cell clonality in common variable immunodeficiency. Here immunoSEQ multiplex PCR was the method, and the copy in TCRdb shows in-frame clones only, minus some. There are about 34,000 clones in the sample, none observed a single time. The sequenced material came from peripheral blood mononuclear cells. These receptors originate from a person aged 18 to 75 in good health.

This clone has at least ten counts. The missing CDR3 end, 3 residues past where the read stops, is filled in from the germline J gene. The chain joins TRBV2 to TRBJ2-5; D is unclear. This CDR3 has 13 residues. Between the trimmed V and J ends, which lost 6 bases and 5 bases, there was a span of 13 bases. CDR1 is SNHLY, CDR2 FYNNEI, per germline. The part of the CDR3 DNA that was read is TGTGCCAGCAGCCGAGAGTCCGGGGAGACC. Protein product: CASSRESGET. The entire CDR3 sequence reads CASSRESGETQYF.

This clone was detected many times. The read finishes 3 residues shy of the CDR3 end, and the germline J gene is used to complete it. The chain links TRBV19 to TRBJ1-1; D is possibly TRBD1 (5 bases). The ends were cut back, 3 bases at V and 0 bases at J, with 20 bases in the middle. The CDR3 totals 18 residues. Germline assignment: CDR1 LNHDA and CDR2 SQIVND (reference sequence). CDR3 region: CASSIFDRGSFMNTEAFF. CDR3 DNA (partial): TGTGCCAGTAGTATTTTCGACAGAGGGTCCTTCATGAACACTGAA.

In this sample, this clone turned up many times. CDR3 sequence reads: CSTRHMNTEAFF. The covered CDR3 bases are TGCAGTACCAGACACATGAACACTGAA. The chain carries TRBV20-1 and TRBJ1-1; no reliable D call. The read is 3 residues too short to cover the CDR3 end, so that end is filled in from the germline J gene. V was pared by 8 bases and J by 0 bases, with 10 bases between. The germline V gene encodes CDR1 DFQATT and CDR2 SNEGSKA (reference sequence). The CDR3 runs 12 residues.

This clone occurred many times. The read terminates 3 residues before the CDR3 end, so the remaining end is supplied by the germline J gene. V is TRBV19 and J is TRBJ1-2, with D possibly TRBD1 on 6 matching bases. V was clipped by 4 bases and J by 7 bases, with 13 bases between them. CDR1 and CDR2 from the germline V gene are LNHDA and SQIVND (reference sequence). CDR3 size: 13 residues. The CDR3 DNA, read in part, is TGTGCCAGTAGTAGGCAGGGGAGTAGTGGC. Its protein is CASSRQGSSG. The CDR3 as a whole reads CASSRQGSSGYTF.

This clone has at least ten counts. The read falls 3 residues short of the CDR3 end, and the missing part is taken from the germline J gene. J is TRBJ2-5 and V is TRBV20-1; 15 bases map to TRBD2. The CDR3 length is 17 residues. The germline gives CDR1 DFQATT, CDR2 SNEGSKA (reference sequence). With 0 bases clipped from V and 2 bases from J, the junction kept 4 bases outside the gene matches. CDR3 sequence: CSARDYGTSGGQETQYF. CDR3 DNA, as far as it was read: TGCAGTGCTAGAGATTATGGGACTAGCGGGGGGCAAGAGACC.

This clone was found many times. With the read ending 3 residues before the CDR3 end, the germline J gene is used to fill in that end. This chain links TRBV20-1 with TRBJ2-1; 11 bases match TRBD2. The CDR3 length is 15 residues. Germline V gene lookup returns CDR1 DFQATT and CDR2 SNEGSKA (reference sequence). With 5 bases clipped from V and 4 bases from J, the junction kept 7 bases outside the gene matches. The CDR3 DNA, read in part, is TGCAGTGCTGTAGATGGGACTAGCGGTTACAATGAG. Protein product: CSAVDGTSGYNE. The entire CDR3 is CSAVDGTSGYNEQFF.

This clone was observed many times. The sequenced fragment ends 3 residues before the CDR3 boundary, so the rest is inferred from the germline J gene. The V call is TRBV5-4, the J call TRBJ2-5; 8 bases map to TRBD1. Per the germline V gene, CDR1 is SGHNT and CDR2 is YYREEE (reference sequence). The V and J ends lost 4 bases and 1 base, in that order; junction bases with no gene match: 6. The CDR3 sequence is 15 residues long. The CDR3: CASSPTGVLQETQYF. The sequenced CDR3 bases are TGTGCCAGCAGCCCGACAGGGGTTCTCCAAGAGACC.

This clone was picked up many times. The read ends 3 residues before the CDR3 terminus; that terminus is restored from the germline J gene. This sequence joins TRBV5-1 and TRBJ2-1; 7 bases are a match to TRBD2. The germline CDR1 and CDR2 sequences are SGHRS and YFSETQ. J was trimmed by 9 bases and V by 3 bases; bases with no gene match: 15. This CDR3 comprises 16 residues. CDR3 residues: CASSSLAEPTYGEQFF. CDR3 DNA (partial): TGCGCCAGCAGCTCCCTAGCGGAGCCTACCTACGGTGAG.

This clone appeared many times. CDR3 amino acids: CASSEGLGSPLHF. The CDR3 bases that were read are TGTGCCAGCAGTGAGGGGCTTGGTTCACCC. The chain has TRBV6-1 and TRBJ1-6, with D possibly matching TRBD1 (5 bases). From the germline J gene comes the end of the CDR3, since the read stops 3 residues before it. The CDR3 is 13 residues long. The germline V gene has CDR1 MNHNS and CDR2 SASEGT. V shed 3 bases and J shed 9 bases, with 9 bases lying between them.

This clone was seen many times. The read comes to an end 3 residues before the CDR3 does, leaving the germline J gene to fill in the end. This chain uses TRBV19 with TRBJ2-1, with 9 bases aligning to TRBD2. Germline CDR1 and CDR2: LNHDA and SQIVND (reference sequence). The CDR3 runs to 16 residues. Trimming cost V 5 bases and J 2 bases; bases outside gene matches: 7. CDR3 DNA (partial): TGTGCCAGTAGTCCCCTAGCGGGGACCGCCTACAATGAG. Translated: CASSPLAGTAYNE. The complete CDR3 sequence is CASSPLAGTAYNEQFF.